One and the same sample provided the 25 T cell receptor beta chains below, sequenced in a study of early T cells in non-severe SARS-CoV-2 infection. TCRdb reprocessed the 5' RACE reads with MiXCR, giving one entry per CDR3 protein. The sample lists 45,000 to 55,000 distinct CDR3 sequences; around 10% were seen once. The sequencing sample was made of whole blood. Receptor source: an adult who was a healthcare worker with PCR-confirmed SARS-CoV-2 infection or an uninfected control (not recorded which).

This clonotype was counted many times. This rearrangement joins TRBV6-5 to TRBJ2-7; perhaps TRBD1 as D (5 bases). Per the germline V gene, CDR1 is MNHEY and CDR2 is SVGAGI. The V end was cut by 2 bases, the J end by 4 bases, with 15 bases between. The CDR3 is made up of 15 amino acids. The CDR3, as DNA: TGTGCCAGCAGTTACGCCAGGGATCCTCCTTACGAGCAGTACTTC. It specifies CASSYARDPPYEQYF.

This clonotype was observed a few times. The DNA for the CDR3 is TGCAGCGTGACTAGCGGCACAGATACGCAGTATTTT. This gives the protein CSVTSGTDTQYF. The rearrangement links TRBV29-1 to TRBJ2-3; 8 bases are a match to TRBD2. The CDR3 totals 12 residues. V shed 6 bases, J shed 1 base, and the junction held 0 bases outside the gene matches. Germline loops: CDR1 SQVTM, CDR2 ANQGSEA.

The chain couples TRBV6-5 to TRBJ2-5; 7 bases align to TRBD1. V shed 2 bases, J shed 1 base, and the junction held 1 base outside the gene matches. The germline CDR1 and CDR2 sequences are MNHEY and SVGAGI. The CDR3 runs 14 residues. Written as DNA, the CDR3 is TGTGCCAGCAGTTACAGGGGGCTCCAAGAGACCCAGTACTTC. Its translation is CASSYRGLQETQYF.

The CDR3 nucleotides are TGTGCCAGCAGACTCCCGGGACAGGGGACCGGGGAGCTGTTTTTT. The encoded protein is CASRLPGQGTGELFF. The gene calls are TRBV7-9 and TRBJ2-2; 10 bases fit TRBD1. Germline CDR1 SEHNR, CDR2 FQNEAQ (reference sequence). The CDR3 contains 15 residues. Trimming removed 6 bases from V and 5 bases from J; junction bases left unmatched: 6.

The chain has TRBV11-2 and TRBJ1-1; no reliable D call. CDR3 length: 15 residues. Trimming left V 5 bases short and J 0 bases short, with 13 bases between. Germline V gives CDR1 SGHAT, CDR2 FQNNGV. The CDR3 here is CASSPGGVLNTEAFF. The CDR3 region has the DNA TGTGCCAGCAGCCCCGGCGGGGTTCTGAACACTGAAGCTTTCTTT.

The chain employs TRBV5-1 and TRBJ1-1; D not certain. From germline, CDR1 is SGHRS and CDR2 YFSETQ. This CDR3 region has 13 residues. Trimming took 4 bases from V and 2 from J, leaving 9 bases between them. This chain's CDR3 is CASSMTSNTEAFF. The DNA of the CDR3 is TGCGCCAGCAGCATGACAAGCAACACTGAAGCTTTCTTT.

The chain recombines TRBV10-2 with TRBJ1-1; D gene uncertain. V gave up 0 bases and J gave up 1 base, with 21 bases separating them. The CDR3 length is 19 residues. The germline gives CDR1 WSHSY, CDR2 SAAADI. The CDR3 DNA reads as TGCGCCAGCAGTGAGTCCCGGAGAACCTGGAGAGATTGGAACACTGAAGCTTTCTTT. Translation: CASSESRRTWRDWNTEAFF.

This clonotype was seen repeatedly, ten times or more. The rearrangement joins TRBV7-9 to TRBJ2-1; TRBD1 aligns across 8 bases. The CDR3 has 16 residues. Losses at the gene ends were 4 bases for V and 4 bases for J; bases not matched to a gene: 9. Germline loops: CDR1 SEHNR, CDR2 FQNEAQ (reference sequence). As DNA, the CDR3 is TGTGCCAGCAGCTCAGGGACAGGACCTCCGTACAATGAGCAGTTCTTC. Translated: CASSSGTGPPYNEQFF.

This clonotype was observed many times. V gene TRBV5-1 combines with J gene TRBJ2-7; no firm D call. V shed 0 bases and J shed 0 bases, with 4 bases lying between them. Germline CDR1 SGHRS, CDR2 YFSETQ. The CDR3 sequence is 13 residues long. The DNA of the CDR3 is TGCGCCAGCAGCTTGGCTGCCTCCTACGAGCAGTACTTC. Encoded protein: CASSLAASYEQYF.

This clonotype was recorded a few times. The chain uses TRBV20-1 and TRBJ2-7; D unclear. This CDR3 is 12 amino acids long. The V gene's germline CDR1 is DFQATT and CDR2 SNEGSKA (reference sequence). Trimming left V 4 bases short and J 6 bases short, with 13 bases between. The CDR3 DNA follows: TGCAGTGCTACCCAAGGCTCGGGCGAGCAGTACTTC. Its protein is CSATQGSGEQYF.

This chain joins TRBV12-3 or TRBV12-4 and TRBJ2-5; 7 positions agree with TRBD2. This CDR3 region has 16 residues. J gave up 2 bases and V 0 bases, and 6 bases lay outside the gene matches. This CDR3 reads CASSLAGGGSQETQYF. CDR3 bases: TGTGCCAGCAGTTTAGCAGGCGGGGGTTCGCAAGAGACCCAGTACTTC.

This clonotype came up many times. The chain uses TRBV5-5 and TRBJ2-2; D is unclear. Per the germline V gene, CDR1 is SGHKS and CDR2 is YYEKEE (reference sequence). The CDR3 consists of 16 residues. V was shortened by 0 bases and J by 5 bases, with 14 bases between the two germline ends. The chain's CDR3 is CASSLVVSPATGELFF. The CDR3 coding sequence is TGTGCCAGCAGCTTGGTTGTCAGTCCCGCAACCGGGGAGCTGTTTTTT.

The sample holds many counts of this clonotype. V is TRBV9 and J is TRBJ2-2; D perhaps matches TRBD1 (5 bases). CDR1 is SGDLS, CDR2 YYNGEE, per germline. The CDR3 is made up of 19 amino acids. Trimming stripped 0 bases from V and 2 bases from J, with 20 bases between. The CDR3 loop is CASSVGLGRLQGNTGELFF. In DNA, the CDR3 is TGTGCCAGCAGCGTAGGCCTCGGTAGGCTCCAGGGTAACACCGGGGAGCTGTTTTTT.

This clonotype was observed a handful of times. This chain connects TRBV11-1 to TRBJ2-7; D ambiguous. The germline V gene has CDR1 SGHAT and CDR2 FQDESV (reference sequence). The CDR3 is 15 amino acids. V was pared by 4 bases and J by 5 bases, with 18 bases between. The CDR3 sequence: CASSSGLHPANEQYF. For the CDR3, the DNA is TGTGCCAGCAGCTCTGGTTTGCACCCAGCCAACGAGCAGTACTTC. Supplemented by reference TRBV11-1 and TRBJ2-7, the full variable domain reads EAEVAQSPRYKITEKSQAVAFWCDPISGHATLYWYRQILGQGPELLVQFQDESVVDDSQLPKDRFSAERLKGVDSTLKIQPAELGDSAMYLCASSSGLHPANEQYFGPGTRLTVT.

The chain couples TRBV20-1 to TRBJ1-5, with 7 nucleotides matching TRBD1. Losses at the gene ends were 4 bases for V and 2 bases for J; bases not matched to a gene: 5. The CDR3 loop spans 14 amino acids. Germline-derived CDR1 and CDR2 are DFQATT and SNEGSKA (reference sequence). The CDR3 nucleotides read TGCAGTGCTACGGACAGGCGAGGCAATCAGCCCCAGCATTTT. It translates to CSATDRRGNQPQHF.

The CDR3 here is CSALGGVHYEQYF. The CDR3 coding sequence is TGCAGCGCCCTCGGAGGGGTACACTACGAGCAGTACTTC. The V and J genes are TRBV29-1 and TRBJ2-7; tentatively, D is TRBD2 (6 bases). V was clipped by 7 bases and J by 3 bases, with 16 bases between them. The length of the CDR3 is 13 residues. The germline V gene encodes CDR1 SQVTM and CDR2 ANQGSEA.

This clonotype was seen a handful of times. The chain has TRBV7-2 and TRBJ2-3; no definite D call. In germline, CDR1 is SGHTA, CDR2 FQGNSA. The CDR3 is made up of 13 amino acids. The V end lost 5 bases, the J end lost 4 bases, and 10 bases lay between the germline ends. CDR3 nucleotides: TGTGCCAGCAGCCCCTCCATGGCAGATACGCAGTATTTT. Protein: CASSPSMADTQYF.

This clonotype was seen only a few times. The chain carries TRBV28 and TRBJ1-1; the D is unclear. CDR1 is MDHEN and CDR2 is SYDVKM in the germline V gene. This CDR3 is built from 12 residues. The V and J ends lost 3 bases and 1 base respectively, with 3 bases between them. This CDR3 reads CASSLTNTEAFF. CDR3 nucleotide sequence: TGTGCCAGCAGTTTGACGAACACTGAAGCTTTCTTT.

This clonotype was recorded only once. The CDR3 DNA is TGTGCCACCAGTGAAGGGCCCAAAAACATTCAGTACTTC. Protein: CATSEGPKNIQYF. This chain links TRBV24-1 with TRBJ2-4; D uncertain. V was trimmed by 4 bases and J by 2 bases, leaving 5 bases between them. The length of the CDR3 is 13 residues. Germline V CDR1 and CDR2: KGHDR, SFDVKD.

The genes are TRBV12-3 or TRBV12-4 and TRBJ2-7; 7 bases agree with TRBD1. Trimming took 5 bases from V and 0 from J; bases not matched to a gene: 1. The CDR3 has 13 amino acids. CDR3 coding DNA: TGTGCCAGCAGTGGGGACAGCTCCTACGAGCAGTACTTC. Protein product: CASSGDSSYEQYF.

This clonotype was observed a few times. The V and J genes are TRBV28 and TRBJ1-1; D gene ambiguous. Trimming stripped 4 bases from V and 2 bases from J, with 8 bases between. Germline CDR1 reads MDHEN; CDR2 reads SYDVKM. The CDR3 runs to 13 residues. Here the CDR3 DNA reads TGTGCCAGCAGTTCGACCCTTAACACTGAAGCTTTCTTT. It is translated as CASSSTLNTEAFF.

The genes are TRBV28 and TRBJ2-1, with D perhaps assigned TRBD1 or TRBD2 (6 bases each). V lost 6 bases to trimming and J lost 10 bases, with 13 bases between them. The germline gives CDR1 MDHEN, CDR2 SYDVKM. The CDR3 sequence is 12 residues long. The DNA of the CDR3 is TGTGCCAGCAGCAGGGGTGGGAGGGAGCAGTTCTTC. Its translation is CASSRGGREQFF. Based on the CDR3 plus reference TRBV28 and TRBJ2-1, the full variable domain is DVKVTQSSRYLVKRTGEKVFLECVQDMDHENMFWYRQDPGLGLRLIYFSYDVKMKEKGDIPEGYSVSREKKERFSLILESASTNQTSMYLCASSRGGREQFFGPGTRLTVL.

This clonotype showed up many times. The chain recombines TRBV4-1 with TRBJ1-5; the D is unclear. The CDR3 spans 15 residues. V shed 0 bases and J shed 3 bases, with 9 bases lying between them. Germline V gives CDR1 MGHRA, CDR2 YSYEKL. CDR3: CASSQDPAVNQPQHF. The CDR3 region has the DNA TGCGCCAGCAGCCAAGATCCTGCAGTCAATCAGCCCCAGCATTTT.

The chain links TRBV12-3 or TRBV12-4 to TRBJ2-3; D might be TRBD1 (5 bases). The CDR3 extends over 15 amino acids. V dropped 5 bases and J dropped 0 bases, with 12 bases sitting between them. CDR3 region: CASSRWTPSTDTQYF. The CDR3 nucleotides are TGTGCCAGCAGTCGCTGGACACCAAGCACAGATACGCAGTATTTT.

This clonotype was counted only a few times. The CDR3: CASSLKFEGEQYF. In nucleotides, the CDR3 is TGCGCCAGCAGCTTGAAATTCGAGGGCGAGCAGTACTTC. The V gene is TRBV5-1, the J gene TRBJ2-7, with D possibly TRBD2 on 5 matching bases. Germline V gene lookup returns CDR1 SGHRS and CDR2 YFSETQ. CDR3 length equals 13 residues. V lost 1 base and J lost 6, with 11 bases in between.